A selection of T cell receptor beta chains follows, all from one sample in a study of T-cell reconstitution after alpha-beta-depleted transplantation in children. MiXCR, run by TCRdb on the PCR reads, gives a single entry per CDR3 protein. The sample consists of hundreds of thousands of distinct CDR3 sequences, over 10% of them appearing once. This material consisted of PBMCs, mostly from graft donor cells, taken 360 days after TCRalphabeta/CD19-depleted stem cell transplant. These receptors came from a male patient younger than 18 who had a stem cell transplant for acute myeloid leukemia, so the T cells may come from the graft donor. CDR3s include the opening cysteine and the closing phenylalanine or tryptophan. D genes are given only for firm matches. Clone size is stated in some rows and not others, as once, few, many or a class when expanded.

abundance | d_gene | j_gene | len | v_gene | CDR3aa | CDR3nt
many | TRBD2 | TRBJ2-1 | 14 | TRBV29-1 | CSVDLAGLYNEQFF | TGCAGCGTTGATCTAGCGGGATTATACAATGAGCAGTTCTTC
. | . | TRBJ2-7 | 12 | TRBV7-9 | CASSRGAWEQYF | TGTGCCAGCAGCCGCGGGGCTTGGGAGCAGTACTTC
many | TRBD1 | TRBJ2-5 | 16 | TRBV20-1 | CSARVPPDRHQETQYF | TGCAGTGCTAGAGTCCCCCCGGACAGGCACCAAGAGACCCAGTACTTC
. | . | TRBJ1-5 | 12 | TRBV30 | CAWSPSNQPQHF | TGTGCCTGGAGCCCCAGCAATCAGCCCCAGCATTTT
. | . | TRBJ1-3 | 14 | TRBV20-1 | CSATVDRYGNTIYF | TGCAGTGCTACCGTGGACAGATACGGAAACACCATATATTTT
. | . | TRBJ2-1 | 19 | TRBV24-1 | CATSPAPRLASEDVHEQFF | TGTGCCACCAGTCCGGCGCCCCGTCTAGCGTCGGAGGATGTCCATGAGCAGTTCTTC
few | TRBD2 | TRBJ2-3 | 16 | TRBV20-1 | CSAGTSGMGWPDTQYF | TGCAGTGCTGGGACTAGCGGGATGGGATGGCCAGATACGCAGTATTTT
. | TRBD1 | TRBJ2-2 | 17 | TRBV3-1 | CASSQEPADRTAGELFF | TGTGCCAGCAGCCAAGAGCCAGCGGACAGGACTGCCGGGGAGCTGTTTTTT
few | TRBD2 | TRBJ2-1 | 13 | TRBV12-3/TRBV12-4 | CASGTSAYNEQFF | TGTGCCAGCGGGACTAGCGCGTACAATGAGCAGTTCTTC
many | . | TRBJ2-7 | 11 | TRBV20-1 | CSATDQYEQYF | TGCAGTGCCACGGATCAATACGAGCAGTACTTC
few | . | TRBJ2-6 | 12 | TRBV29-1 | CSTSSGANVLTF | TGCAGCACCAGTTCGGGGGCCAACGTCCTGACTTTC
. | . | TRBJ2-7 | 15 | TRBV4-3 | CASSPGDSSSPEQYF | TGCGCCAGCAGCCCGGGGGACAGTTCGTCTCCCGAGCAGTACTTC
. | . | TRBJ2-6 | 19 | TRBV6-7 | CASSYYVEFQGSGANVLTF | TGTGCCAGCAGTTACTACGTTGAGTTCCAGGGGTCTGGGGCCAACGTCCTGACTTTC
. | . | TRBJ2-2 | 11 | TRBV28 | CASQKDGELFF | TGTGCCAGCCAGAAGGACGGGGAGCTGTTTTTT
. | . | TRBJ2-3 | 15 | TRBV18 | CASSPWRDSTDTQYF | TGTGCCAGCTCACCCTGGCGGGACTCCACAGATACGCAGTATTTT
. | TRBD2 | TRBJ2-7 | 20 | TRBV20-1 | CSARDHPSGRVYVSRNEQYF | TGCAGTGCTAGAGATCATCCTAGCGGGAGAGTTTATGTTAGCAGAAACGAGCAGTACTTC
many | TRBD2 | TRBJ2-5 | 15 | TRBV7-7 | CASSLLAGGKETQYF | TGTGCTAGCAGCTTATTAGCGGGAGGGAAAGAGACCCAGTACTTC